The 17 T cell receptor beta chains below come from one sample, sequenced in a study of regulatory T cells in long-lasting Graves disease. Time point noted: newly diagnosed GD, antithyroid drugs for less than 3 months. From RNA extracted from PBMCs, the TCR library was made. To make TCR beta libraries, researchers used iRepertoire HTBI primers and Arm-PCR of CDR3 regions. MiXCR, run by TCRdb on the multiplex PCR reads, gives a single entry per CDR3 protein. The sample holds fewer than 550,000 distinct CDR3 sequences, roughly a sixth seen once. The same sample was also used in a study of T cells in Graves' hyperthyroidism and ophthalmopathy.

Sample: peripheral blood mononuclear cells (PBMCs), taken at new diagnosis, from a patient treated with antithyroid drugs. Receptors originate from a woman aged 35-60 years with Graves disease.

J is TRBJ1-1 and V is TRBV7-6; 7 bases are shared with TRBD1. The CDR3 is made up of 13 amino acids. V lost 5 bases, J lost 3 bases, and 3 bases stayed unmatched. Per germline, CDR1 SGHVS and CDR2 FNYEAQ. CDR3 amino acids: CASSGTEYTEAFF. The CDR3 coding sequence is TGTGCCAGCAGCGGGACAGAATACACTGAAGCTTTCTTT.

On this clonotype: It may be a read error: a sequence one base away is much more abundant. V is TRBV6-1 and J is TRBJ2-7; D gene uncertain. CDR1 and CDR2 (germline): MNHNS, SASEGT. Trimming pared 8 bases from V and 4 bases from J, leaving 6 bases between. This CDR3 contains 10 residues. This CDR3 is CASGKYEQYF. CDR3 nucleotide sequence: TGTGCCAGCGGAAAATACGAGCAGTACTTC.

Many counts were recorded for this clonotype. The V gene is TRBV18, the J gene TRBJ1-5, with D possibly matching TRBD1 (5 bases). Germline CDR1 KGHSH, CDR2 LQKENI. This CDR3 region has 15 residues. Trimming removed 2 bases at V and 1 base at J, with 9 bases between. The CDR3: CASSPGASSNQPQHF. CDR3 DNA: TGTGCCAGCTCACCAGGGGCTTCAAGCAATCAGCCCCAGCATTTT.

This clonotype occurred many times. The rearrangement uses TRBV28 and TRBJ2-7; unclear D gene. The CDR3 totals 11 residues. Germline assignment: CDR1 MDHEN and CDR2 SYDVKM. V lost 6 bases and J lost 3, with 6 bases in between. CDR3 DNA: TGTGCCAGCAGCCTGAACTACGAGCAGTACTTC. Amino acid sequence: CASSLNYEQYF.

With respect to this clonotype: A read error may explain this, as a much larger clone is one base away. The chain combines TRBV24-1 with TRBJ2-1; D gene uncertain. Gene TRBJ2-5 matches the end of the DNA better, so the J call may be wrong. Germline assignment: CDR1 KGHDR and CDR2 SFDVKD. CDR3 length: 13 amino acids. CDR3 amino acids: CVTSDLEQRTQYF. The CDR3 nucleotides read TGTGTCACCAGTGATCTAGAACAAAGGACCCAGTACTTC.

This clonotype was detected ten times or more. The chain links TRBV5-1 to TRBJ1-5, with 8 bases identical to TRBD1. The V and J ends lost 4 bases and 3 bases, in that order; junction bases with no gene match: 9. The CDR3 runs to 16 residues. The germline gives CDR1 SGHRS, CDR2 YFSETQ. The CDR3 DNA reads as TGCGCCAGCAGCCCGGGACAGGAAGGGCCCAATCAGCCCCAGCATTTT. It translates to CASSPGQEGPNQPQHF.

At least ten counts were recorded for this clonotype. CDR3 sequence: CASKFPLTGGYEQYF. In DNA form, the CDR3 reads TGTGCCAGCAAATTCCCCCTGACAGGAGGTTACGAGCAGTACTTC. The chain carries TRBV6-1 and TRBJ2-7, with D possibly being TRBD1 (6 bases). V shed 7 bases and J shed 4 bases, with 20 bases lying between them. CDR1 and CDR2 (germline): MNHNS, SASEGT. This CDR3 is 15 amino acids long.

This clonotype was seen at least ten times. The chain couples TRBV13 to TRBJ1-2; TRBD1 matches at 7 bases. CDR3 length: 15 amino acids. Germline CDR1 PRHDT, CDR2 FYEKMQ (reference sequence). With V trimmed by 4 bases and J by 4 bases, 9 bases remained unmatched. The CDR3 loop reads CASSYETGPGYGYTF. The CDR3 coding sequence is TGTGCCAGCAGCTATGAGACAGGGCCCGGCTATGGCTACACCTTC.

This clonotype was recorded many times. V is TRBV28 and J is TRBJ2-7; no clear D. The CDR3 covers 14 residues. Between the trimmed V and J ends, which lost 4 bases and 6 bases, there was a span of 16 bases. Germline V lookup: CDR1 MDHEN, CDR2 SYDVKM. As DNA, the CDR3 is TGTGCCAGCAGTTCGCTGCTTGGATTTGTCGAGCAGTACTTC. Amino acids: CASSSLLGFVEQYF. The complete variable domain, with remaining parts taken from reference TRBV28 and TRBJ2-7, reads DVKVTQSSRYLVKRTGEKVFLECVQDMDHENMFWYRQDPGLGLRLIYFSYDVKMKEKGDIPEGYSVSREKKERFSLILESASTNQTSMYLCASSSLLGFVEQYFGPGTRLTVT.

There are a few counts of this clonotype. V gene TRBV19 combines with J gene TRBJ2-7; D perhaps matches TRBD1 (6 bases). The CDR3 totals 15 residues. Between the trimmed V and J ends, which lost 3 bases and 0 bases, there was a span of 12 bases. Germline V gene sequence: CDR1 LNHDA, CDR2 SQIVND (reference sequence). Here the CDR3 reads CASSIGQGSSYEQYF. CDR3 DNA: TGTGCCAGTAGTATTGGGCAGGGGAGCTCCTACGAGCAGTACTTC.

The gene calls are TRBV19 and TRBJ2-7; D not certain. The CDR3 is made up of 13 amino acids. V lost 8 bases, J lost 0 bases, and 11 bases lay in between. Germline lookup yields CDR1 LNHDA and CDR2 SQIVND (reference sequence). CDR3 amino acids: CASSVAVSYEQYF. CDR3 sequence (DNA): TGTGCCAGTTCTGTGGCGGTCTCCTACGAGCAGTACTTC.

This clonotype occurred many times. The genes are TRBV28 and TRBJ1-6; 7 nucleotides match TRBD1. After removal of 4 bases from V and 7 bases from J, the junction contained 16 bases not matched to a gene. From germline, CDR1 is MDHEN and CDR2 SYDVKM. The CDR3 extends over 18 amino acids. The CDR3 loop is CASSSPQGVGQGNSPLHF. The CDR3 nucleotides read TGTGCCAGCAGTTCTCCCCAGGGGGTTGGACAAGGCAATTCACCCCTCCACTTT.

This clonotype appeared a few times. V and J are TRBV19 and TRBJ2-7; D call uncertain. Looked up from germline, CDR1 is LNHDA and CDR2 is SQIVND (reference sequence). V lost 3 bases to trimming and J lost 2 bases, with 11 bases between them. This CDR3 is 14 amino acids long. For the CDR3, the DNA is TGTGCCAGTAGTATCCTCGACAAGACCTACGAGCAGTACTTC. Its protein product is CASSILDKTYEQYF.

V usage is TRBV14 and J usage is TRBJ2-7; D not resolved. Germline V lookup: CDR1 SGHDN, CDR2 FVKESK. The CDR3 has 15 residues. Trimming stripped 1 base from V and 2 bases from J, with 12 bases between. As DNA, the CDR3 is TGTGCCAGCAGCCAAGTCGGTATAGTACCCTACGAGCAGTACTTC. It encodes CASSQVGIVPYEQYF.

In its sample, this clonotype was seen a few times. The rearrangement links TRBV5-1 to TRBJ2-5; D might be TRBD2 (6 bases). The CDR3 has 17 amino acids. Trimming cost V 3 bases and J 1 base, with 19 bases left between them. The germline gives CDR1 SGHRS, CDR2 YFSETQ. CDR3 sequence: CASSSTPGLVGQETQYF. The DNA of the CDR3 is TGCGCCAGCAGCTCTACTCCGGGACTCGTGGGCCAAGAGACCCAGTACTTC. Filled out from reference TRBV5-1 and TRBJ2-5, the complete variable domain reads KAGVTQTPRYLIKTRGQQVTLSCSPISGHRSVSWYQQTPGQGLQFLFEYFSETQRNKGNFPGRFSGRQFSNSRSEMNVSTLELGDSALYLCASSSTPGLVGQETQYFGPGTRLLVL.

This clonotype appeared a few times. The chain employs TRBV7-9 and TRBJ2-1; D gene unclear. The V gene lost 1 base and the J gene lost 4 bases, with 11 bases spanning the gap. Germline assignment: CDR1 SEHNR and CDR2 FQNEAQ (reference sequence). The CDR3 runs to 15 residues. This CDR3 reads CASSLGSFAYNEQFF. The CDR3, as DNA: TGTGCCAGCAGCTTAGGCAGTTTCGCGTACAATGAGCAGTTCTTC.

This rearrangement joins TRBV3-1 to TRBJ1-3; TRBD1 matches 7 bases. The germline V gene has CDR1 LGHDT and CDR2 YNNKEL (reference sequence). This CDR3 comprises 17 residues. The junction had 11 bases not matched to a gene; V was cut back by 4 bases and J by 2 bases. CDR3 region: CASSPRTGVVAGNTIYF. The DNA of the CDR3 is TGTGCCAGCAGCCCCCGAACAGGGGTGGTGGCTGGAAACACCATATATTTT.